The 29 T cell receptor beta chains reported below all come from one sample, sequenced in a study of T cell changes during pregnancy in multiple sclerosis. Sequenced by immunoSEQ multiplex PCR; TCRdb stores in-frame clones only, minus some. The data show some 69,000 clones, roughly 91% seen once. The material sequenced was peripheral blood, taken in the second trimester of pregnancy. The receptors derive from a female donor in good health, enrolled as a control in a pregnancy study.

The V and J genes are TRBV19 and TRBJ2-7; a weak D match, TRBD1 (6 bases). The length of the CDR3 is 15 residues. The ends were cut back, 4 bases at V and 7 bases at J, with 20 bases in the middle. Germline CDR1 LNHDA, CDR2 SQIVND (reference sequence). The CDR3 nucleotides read TGTGCCAGTAGTAATTCACAGGGTTTTCCGAGGGAGCAGTACTTC. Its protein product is CASSNSQGFPREQYF.

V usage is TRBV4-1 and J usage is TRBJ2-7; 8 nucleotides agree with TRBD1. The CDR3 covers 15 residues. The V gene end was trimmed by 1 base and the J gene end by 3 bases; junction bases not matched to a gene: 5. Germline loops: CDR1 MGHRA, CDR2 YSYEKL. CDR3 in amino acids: CASSQGGQGHYEQYF. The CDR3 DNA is TGCGCCAGCAGCCAAGGTGGACAGGGACACTACGAGCAGTACTTC.

CDR3 in DNA: TGTGCCAGCACCGAAGGGAGAATGAACACTGAAGCTTTCTTT. As protein: CASTEGRMNTEAFF. The chain uses TRBV2 and TRBJ1-1; the D is unclear. Trimming pared 7 bases from V and 0 bases from J, leaving 12 bases between. The CDR3 is 14 residues long. Germline V CDR1 and CDR2: SNHLY, FYNNEI.

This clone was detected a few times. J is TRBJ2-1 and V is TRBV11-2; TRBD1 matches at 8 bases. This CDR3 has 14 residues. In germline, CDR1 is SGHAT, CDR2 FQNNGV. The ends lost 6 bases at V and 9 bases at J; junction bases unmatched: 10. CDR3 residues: CASRVTGARVEQFF. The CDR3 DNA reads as TGTGCCAGCAGGGTGACAGGGGCGAGGGTTGAGCAGTTCTTC. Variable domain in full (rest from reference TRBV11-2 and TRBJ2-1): EAGVAQSPRYKIIEKRQSVAFWCNPISGHATLYWYQQILGQGPKLLIQFQNNGVVDDSQLPKDRFSAERLKGVDSTLKIQPAKLEDSAVYLCASRVTGARVEQFFGPGTRLTVL.

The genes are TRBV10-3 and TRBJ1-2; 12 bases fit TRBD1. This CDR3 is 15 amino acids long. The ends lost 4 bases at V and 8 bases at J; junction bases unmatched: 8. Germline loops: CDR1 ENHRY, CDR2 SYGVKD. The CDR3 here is CAISGGQGALGGYTF. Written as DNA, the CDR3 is TGTGCCATCAGTGGGGGACAGGGGGCTTTGGGAGGCTACACCTTC.

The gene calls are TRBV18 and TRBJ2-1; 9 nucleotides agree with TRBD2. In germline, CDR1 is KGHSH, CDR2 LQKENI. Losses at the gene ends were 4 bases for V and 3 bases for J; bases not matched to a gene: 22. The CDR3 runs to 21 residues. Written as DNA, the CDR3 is TGTGCCAGCTCACAATTCTTGGCGGGAGGGCCCTCGGGGATGAGCTACAATGAGCAGTTCTTC. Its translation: CASSQFLAGGPSGMSYNEQFF.

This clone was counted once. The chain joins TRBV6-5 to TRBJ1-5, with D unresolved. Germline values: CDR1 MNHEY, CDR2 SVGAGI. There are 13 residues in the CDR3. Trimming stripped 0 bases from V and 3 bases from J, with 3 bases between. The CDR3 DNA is TGTGCCAGCAGTTACTCCGTCAATCAGCCCCAGCATTTT. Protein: CASSYSVNQPQHF.

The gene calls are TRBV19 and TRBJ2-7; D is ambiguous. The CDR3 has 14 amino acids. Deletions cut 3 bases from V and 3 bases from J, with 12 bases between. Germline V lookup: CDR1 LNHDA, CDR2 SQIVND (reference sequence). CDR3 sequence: CASSIVARDYEQYF. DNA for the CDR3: TGTGCCAGTAGTATTGTGGCTAGAGACTACGAGCAGTACTTC.

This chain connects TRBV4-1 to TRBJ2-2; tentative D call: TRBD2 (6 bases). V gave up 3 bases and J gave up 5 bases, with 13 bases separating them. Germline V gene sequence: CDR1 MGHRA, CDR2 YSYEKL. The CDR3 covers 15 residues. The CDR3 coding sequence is TGCGCCAGCAGCCACGTGACTAGTATTACCGGGGAGCTGTTTTTT. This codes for CASSHVTSITGELFF.

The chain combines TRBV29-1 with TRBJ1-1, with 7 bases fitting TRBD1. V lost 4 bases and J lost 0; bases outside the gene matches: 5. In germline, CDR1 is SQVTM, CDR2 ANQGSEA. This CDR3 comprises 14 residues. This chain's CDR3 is CSVGRDSMNTEAFF. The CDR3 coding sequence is TGCAGCGTTGGGCGGGACAGTATGAACACTGAAGCTTTCTTT.

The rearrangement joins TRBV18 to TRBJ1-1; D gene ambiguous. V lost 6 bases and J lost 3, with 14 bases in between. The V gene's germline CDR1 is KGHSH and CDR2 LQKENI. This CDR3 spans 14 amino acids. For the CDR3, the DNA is TGTGCCAGCTCCCCCGGAGGGTGGGACACTGAAGCTTTCTTT. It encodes CASSPGGWDTEAFF.

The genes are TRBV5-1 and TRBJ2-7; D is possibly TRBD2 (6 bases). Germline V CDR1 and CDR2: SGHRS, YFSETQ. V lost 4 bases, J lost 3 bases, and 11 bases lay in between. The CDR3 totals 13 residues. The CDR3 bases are TGCGCCAGCAGCCCAACCGGGGGCTACGAGCAGTACTTC. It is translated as CASSPTGGYEQYF. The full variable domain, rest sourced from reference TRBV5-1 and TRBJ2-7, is KAGVTQTPRYLIKTRGQQVTLSCSPISGHRSVSWYQQTPGQGLQFLFEYFSETQRNKGNFPGRFSGRQFSNSRSEMNVSTLELGDSALYLCASSPTGGYEQYFGPGTRLTVT.

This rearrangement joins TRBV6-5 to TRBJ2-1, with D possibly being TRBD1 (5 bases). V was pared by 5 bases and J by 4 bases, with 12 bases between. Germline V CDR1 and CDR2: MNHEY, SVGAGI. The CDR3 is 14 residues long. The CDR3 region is CASSAETAYNEQFF. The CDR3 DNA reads TGTGCCAGCAGTGCAGAGACAGCTTACAATGAGCAGTTCTTC.

CDR3 nucleotides: TGTGCCACCAGCAGAGATAGGACTCCTGGTGAGACCCAGTACTTC. Its translation is CATSRDRTPGETQYF. The chain joins TRBV15 to TRBJ2-5, with D perhaps TRBD2 (5 bases). Germline-derived CDR1 and CDR2 are LNHNV and YYDKDF (reference sequence). This CDR3 region has 15 residues. Trimming removed 0 bases from V and 5 bases from J, with 13 bases in between.

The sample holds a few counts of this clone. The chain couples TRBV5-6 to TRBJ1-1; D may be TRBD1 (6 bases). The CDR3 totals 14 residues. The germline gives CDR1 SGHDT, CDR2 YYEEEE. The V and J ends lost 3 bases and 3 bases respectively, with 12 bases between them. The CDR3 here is CASSWGGLDTEAFF. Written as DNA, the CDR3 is TGTGCCAGCAGCTGGGGGGGCTTGGACACTGAAGCTTTCTTT.

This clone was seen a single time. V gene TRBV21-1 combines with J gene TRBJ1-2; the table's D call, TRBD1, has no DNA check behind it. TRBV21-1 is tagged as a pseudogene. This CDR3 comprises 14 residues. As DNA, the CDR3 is TGTGCCAGCAGCAGAGACCAGGCTAACTATGGCTACACCTTC. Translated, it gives CASSRDQANYGYTF.

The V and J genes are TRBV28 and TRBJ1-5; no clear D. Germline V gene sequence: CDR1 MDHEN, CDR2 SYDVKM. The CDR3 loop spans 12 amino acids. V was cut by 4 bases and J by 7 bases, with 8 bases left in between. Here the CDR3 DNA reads TGTGCCAGCAGTTCCGGGGTCCAGCCCCAGCATTTT. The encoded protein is CASSSGVQPQHF.

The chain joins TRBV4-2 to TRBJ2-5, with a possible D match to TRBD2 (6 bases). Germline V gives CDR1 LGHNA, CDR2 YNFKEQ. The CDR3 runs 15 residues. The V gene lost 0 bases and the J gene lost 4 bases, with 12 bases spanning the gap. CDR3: CASSQDPGVGETQYF. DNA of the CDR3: TGTGCCAGCAGCCAAGATCCGGGGGTAGGAGAGACCCAGTACTTC.

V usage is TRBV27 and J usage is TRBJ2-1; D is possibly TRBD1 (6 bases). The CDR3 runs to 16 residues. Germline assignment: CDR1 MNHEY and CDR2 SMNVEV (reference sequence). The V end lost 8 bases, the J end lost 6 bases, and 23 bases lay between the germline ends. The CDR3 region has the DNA TGTGCCAGCTTTTCACTACCGGGACAAGACCTCAATGAGCAGTTCTTC. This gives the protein CASFSLPGQDLNEQFF.

CDR3: CASRPSGTSRNIQYF. In nucleotides, the CDR3 is TGTGCCAGCAGGCCCAGTGGGACTAGCCGAAACATTCAGTACTTC. The chain joins TRBV11-2 to TRBJ2-4; 9 bases are a match to TRBD2. J gave up 6 bases and V 6 bases, and 9 bases lay outside the gene matches. The germline V gene has CDR1 SGHAT and CDR2 FQNNGV. The CDR3 is 15 residues long.

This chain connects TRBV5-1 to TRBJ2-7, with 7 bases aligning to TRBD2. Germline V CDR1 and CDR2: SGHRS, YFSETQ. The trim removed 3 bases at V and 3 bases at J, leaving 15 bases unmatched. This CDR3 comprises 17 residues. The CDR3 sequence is CASSWGGVQRGNYEQYF. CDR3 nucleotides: TGCGCCAGCAGCTGGGGAGGGGTCCAGCGGGGAAACTACGAGCAGTACTTC. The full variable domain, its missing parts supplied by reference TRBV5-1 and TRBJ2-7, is KAGVTQTPRYLIKTRGQQVTLSCSPISGHRSVSWYQQTPGQGLQFLFEYFSETQRNKGNFPGRFSGRQFSNSRSEMNVSTLELGDSALYLCASSWGGVQRGNYEQYFGPGTRLTVT.

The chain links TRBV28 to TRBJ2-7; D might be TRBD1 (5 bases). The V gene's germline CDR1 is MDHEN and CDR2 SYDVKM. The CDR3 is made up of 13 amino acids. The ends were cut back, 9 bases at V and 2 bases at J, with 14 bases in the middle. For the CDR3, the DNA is TGTGCCAGTTCAGGCAGGGCCCCCTACGAGCAGTACTTC. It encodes CASSGRAPYEQYF.

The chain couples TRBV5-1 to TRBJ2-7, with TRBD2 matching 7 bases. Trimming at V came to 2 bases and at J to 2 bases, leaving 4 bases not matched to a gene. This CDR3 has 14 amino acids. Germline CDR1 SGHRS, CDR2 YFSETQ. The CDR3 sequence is CASSFNGGAYEQYF. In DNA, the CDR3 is TGCGCCAGCAGCTTCAATGGGGGGGCCTACGAGCAGTACTTC.

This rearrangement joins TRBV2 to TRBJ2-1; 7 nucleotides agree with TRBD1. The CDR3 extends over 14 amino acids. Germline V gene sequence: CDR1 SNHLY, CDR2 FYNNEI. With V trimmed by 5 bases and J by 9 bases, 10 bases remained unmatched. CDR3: CASSRTGGFPEQFF. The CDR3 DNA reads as TGTGCCAGCAGTAGGACAGGAGGCTTTCCTGAGCAGTTCTTC. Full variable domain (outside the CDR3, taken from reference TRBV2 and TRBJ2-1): EPEVTQTPSHQVTQMGQEVILRCVPISNHLYFYWYRQILGQKVEFLVSFYNNEISEKSEIFDDQFSVERPDGSNFTLKIRSTKLEDSAMYFCASSRTGGFPEQFFGPGTRLTVL.

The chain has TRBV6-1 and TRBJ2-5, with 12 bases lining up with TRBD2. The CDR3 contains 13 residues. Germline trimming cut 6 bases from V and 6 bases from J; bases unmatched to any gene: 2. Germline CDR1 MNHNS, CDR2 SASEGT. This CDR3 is CASSGLAGQTQYF. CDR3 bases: TGTGCCAGCAGCGGACTAGCGGGGCAGACCCAGTACTTC.

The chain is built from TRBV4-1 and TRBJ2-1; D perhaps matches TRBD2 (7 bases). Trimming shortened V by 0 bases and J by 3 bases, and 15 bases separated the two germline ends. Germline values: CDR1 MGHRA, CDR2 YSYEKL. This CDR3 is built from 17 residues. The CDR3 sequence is CASSQERGGALYNEQFF. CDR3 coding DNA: TGCGCCAGCAGCCAAGAGCGTGGGGGGGCCCTCTACAATGAGCAGTTCTTC.

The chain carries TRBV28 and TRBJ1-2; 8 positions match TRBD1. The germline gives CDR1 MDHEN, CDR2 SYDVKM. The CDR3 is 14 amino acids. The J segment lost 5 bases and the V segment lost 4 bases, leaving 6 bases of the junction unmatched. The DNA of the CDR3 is TGTGCCAGCAGTTCCCCAGGGGGCGCGTATGGCTACACCTTC. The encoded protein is CASSSPGGAYGYTF.

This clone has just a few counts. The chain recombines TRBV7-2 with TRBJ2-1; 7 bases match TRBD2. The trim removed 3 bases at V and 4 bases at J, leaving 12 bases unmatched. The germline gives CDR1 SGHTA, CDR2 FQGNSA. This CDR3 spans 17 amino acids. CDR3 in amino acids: CASSLSPWREKYNEQFF. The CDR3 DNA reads TGTGCCAGCAGCTTGTCGCCGTGGCGGGAGAAGTACAATGAGCAGTTCTTC. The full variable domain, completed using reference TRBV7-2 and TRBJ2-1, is GAGVSQSPSNKVTEKGKDVELRCDPISGHTALYWYRQSLGQGLEFLIYFQGNSAPDKSGLPSDRFSAERTGGSVSTLTIQRTQQEDSAVYLCASSLSPWREKYNEQFFGPGTRLTVL.

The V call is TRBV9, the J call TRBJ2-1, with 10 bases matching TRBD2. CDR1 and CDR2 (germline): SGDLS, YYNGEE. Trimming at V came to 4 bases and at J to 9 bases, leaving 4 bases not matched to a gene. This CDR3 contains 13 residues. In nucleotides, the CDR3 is TGTGCCAGCAGCATTAGCGGGAGGCTTGAGCAGTTCTTC. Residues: CASSISGRLEQFF.